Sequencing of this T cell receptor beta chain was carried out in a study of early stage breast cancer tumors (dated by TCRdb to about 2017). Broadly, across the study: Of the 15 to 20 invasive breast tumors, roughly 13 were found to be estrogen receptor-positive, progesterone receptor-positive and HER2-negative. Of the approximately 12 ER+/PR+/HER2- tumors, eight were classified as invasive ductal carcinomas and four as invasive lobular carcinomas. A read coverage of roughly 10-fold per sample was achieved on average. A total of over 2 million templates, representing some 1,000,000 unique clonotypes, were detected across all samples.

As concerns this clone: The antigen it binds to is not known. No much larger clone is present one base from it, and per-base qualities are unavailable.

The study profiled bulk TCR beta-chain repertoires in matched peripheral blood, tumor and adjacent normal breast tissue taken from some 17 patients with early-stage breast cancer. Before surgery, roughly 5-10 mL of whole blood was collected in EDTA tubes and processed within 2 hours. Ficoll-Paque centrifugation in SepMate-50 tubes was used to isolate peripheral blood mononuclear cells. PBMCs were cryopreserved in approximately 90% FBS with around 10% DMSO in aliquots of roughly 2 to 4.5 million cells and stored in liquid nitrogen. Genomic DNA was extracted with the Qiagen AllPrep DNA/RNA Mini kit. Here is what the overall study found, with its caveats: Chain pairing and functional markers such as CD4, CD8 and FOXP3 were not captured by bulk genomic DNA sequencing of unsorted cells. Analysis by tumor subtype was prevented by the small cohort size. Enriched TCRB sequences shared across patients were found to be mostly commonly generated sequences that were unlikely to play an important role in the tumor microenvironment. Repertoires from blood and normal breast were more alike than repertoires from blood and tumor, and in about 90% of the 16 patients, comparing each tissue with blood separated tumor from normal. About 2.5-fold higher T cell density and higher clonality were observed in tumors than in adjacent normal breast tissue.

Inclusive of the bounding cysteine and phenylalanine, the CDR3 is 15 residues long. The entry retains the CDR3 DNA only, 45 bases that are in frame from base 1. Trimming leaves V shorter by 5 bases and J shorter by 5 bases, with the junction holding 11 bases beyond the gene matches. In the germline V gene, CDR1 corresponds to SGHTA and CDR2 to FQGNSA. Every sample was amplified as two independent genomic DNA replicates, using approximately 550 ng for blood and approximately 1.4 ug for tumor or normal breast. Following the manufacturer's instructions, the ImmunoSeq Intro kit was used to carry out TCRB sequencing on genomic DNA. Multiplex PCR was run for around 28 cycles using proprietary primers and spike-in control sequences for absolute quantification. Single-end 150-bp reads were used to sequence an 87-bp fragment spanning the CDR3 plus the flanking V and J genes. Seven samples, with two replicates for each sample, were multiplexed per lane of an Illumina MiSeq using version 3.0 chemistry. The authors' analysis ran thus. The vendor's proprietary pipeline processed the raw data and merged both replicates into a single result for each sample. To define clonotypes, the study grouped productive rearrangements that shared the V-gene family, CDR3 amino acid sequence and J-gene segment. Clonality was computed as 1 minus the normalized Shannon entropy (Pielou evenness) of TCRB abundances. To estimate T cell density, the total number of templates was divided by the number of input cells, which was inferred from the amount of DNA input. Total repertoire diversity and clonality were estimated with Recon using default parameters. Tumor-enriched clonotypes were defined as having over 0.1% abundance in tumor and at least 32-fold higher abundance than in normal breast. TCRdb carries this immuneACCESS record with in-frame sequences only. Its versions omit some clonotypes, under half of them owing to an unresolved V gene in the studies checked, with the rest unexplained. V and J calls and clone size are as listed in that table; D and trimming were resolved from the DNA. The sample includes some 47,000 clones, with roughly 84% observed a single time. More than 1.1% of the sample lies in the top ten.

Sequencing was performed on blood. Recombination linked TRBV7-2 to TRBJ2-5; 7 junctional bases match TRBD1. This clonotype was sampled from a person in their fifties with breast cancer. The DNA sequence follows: TGTGCCAGCAGCCCTAAACCGAACAGGGGTGAGACCCAGTACTTC. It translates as CASSPKPNRGETQYF.